Listed below are T cell receptor beta chains from one sample, sequenced in a study of CD8+CD57+ T cells in acquired aplastic anemia. TCRdb used MiXCR to reprocess the reads, holding one entry per CDR3 protein. The sample yields about 98,000 distinct CDR3 sequences, 55% to 80% seen once. The sample consisted of sorted CD4+, CD8+, or CD8+CD57+ T cells (not recorded which) from PBMCs. These TCRs come from a human donor with aplastic anemia. Each CDR3 is given with its conserved first and last residue. The D gene is left open where the match is weak. Some rows mark clone size as missing; the rest say once, few, many or name a class of expanded clone.

J,size,V,D,CDR3,DNA
TRBJ1-1,NA,TRBV20-1,NA,CSARSGTRNTEAFF,TGCAGTGCTAGGTCAGGCACTAGGAACACTGAAGCTTTCTTT
TRBJ1-1,NA,TRBV20-1,NA,CSAHPTGLMGTEAFF,TGCAGTGCTCACCCGACGGGCCTAATGGGCACTGAAGCTTTCTTT
TRBJ1-6,NA,TRBV7-8,NA,CASSYTGQLALHF,TGTGCCAGCAGCTACACAGGCCAGTTAGCCCTCCACTTT
TRBJ2-7,NA,TRBV3-1,TRBD1,CASRPGGSYEQYF,TGTGCCAGCAGACCAGGGGGCTCCTACGAGCAGTACTTC
TRBJ1-2,once,TRBV15,NA,CATSRDVGVNYGYTF,TGTGCCACCAGCAGAGACGTCGGGGTTAACTATGGCTACACCTTC
TRBJ1-5,NA,TRBV7-9,NA,CASSLGSANQPQHF,TGTGCCAGCAGCTTAGGATCAGCTAATCAGCCCCAGCATTTT
TRBJ1-6,once,TRBV7-9,NA,CASSLTGALNSPLHF,TGTGCCAGCAGCTTAACGGGGGCGCTAAATTCACCCCTCCACTTT
TRBJ2-5,NA,TRBV10-1,TRBD1,CASSRDSFQETQYF,TGCGCCAGCAGCCGGGACAGTTTCCAAGAGACCCAGTACTTC
TRBJ2-7,NA,TRBV7-9,NA,CAVTGTDTYEQYF,TGTGCCGTCACCGGGACCGATACCTACGAGCAGTACTTC
TRBJ1-2,NA,TRBV29-1,NA,CSVEDNYGYTF,TGCAGCGTTGAAGATAACTATGGCTACACCTTC
TRBJ2-7,NA,TRBV7-9,TRBD2,CASSSLAGGSYEQYF,TGTGCCAGCAGCTCCCTAGCGGGGGGTTCCTACGAGCAGTACTTC
TRBJ2-7,NA,TRBV7-2,TRBD2,CASSLGTSPNEQYF,TGTGCCAGCAGCTTAGGGACTAGCCCCAACGAGCAGTACTTC
TRBJ1-2,few,TRBV15,NA,CATSRDLGPGGYTF,TGTGCCACCAGCAGAGATCTCGGTCCTGGGGGCTACACCTTC
TRBJ2-7,NA,TRBV4-2,NA,CASSPGGYEQYF,TGTGCCAGCAGCCCAGGTGGCTACGAGCAGTACTTC
TRBJ1-2,NA,TRBV20-1,NA,CSAPGLYGYTF,TGCAGTGCTCCGGGCCTTTATGGCTACACCTTC
TRBJ2-5,NA,TRBV12-3/TRBV12-4,TRBD2,CASSFGGLAAETQYF,TGTGCCAGCAGTTTTGGCGGACTAGCAGCGGAGACCCAGTACTTC
TRBJ2-1,NA,TRBV20-1,NA,CSALDRSSYNEQFF,TGCAGTGCCCTGGACCGTAGCTCCTACAATGAGCAGTTCTTC
TRBJ1-1,NA,TRBV5-8,NA,CASSQAGNTEAFF,TGCGCCAGCAGCCAAGCAGGGAACACTGAAGCTTTCTTT
TRBJ2-1,NA,TRBV11-1,NA,CASSLGGRGSYNEQFF,TGTGCCAGCAGCTTAGGAGGCAGGGGATCCTACAATGAGCAGTTCTTC
TRBJ1-2,NA,TRBV10-3,TRBD1,CAISDGTGGGYGYTF,TGTGCCATCAGTGACGGGACAGGGGGCGGCTATGGCTACACCTTC
TRBJ2-5,few,TRBV7-2,NA,CASSKRAGETQYF,TGTGCCAGCAGCAAGAGGGCCGGGGAGACCCAGTACTTC
TRBJ2-1,NA,TRBV20-1,NA,CSARLRAGPSYNEQFF,TGCAGTGCTAGACTAAGGGCGGGACCCTCCTACAATGAGCAGTTCTTC
TRBJ2-3,few,TRBV25-1,NA,CASSDPSGTDTQYF,TGTGCCAGCAGTGATCCGAGCGGTACAGATACGCAGTATTTT
TRBJ1-2,NA,TRBV6-1,NA,CASSNTGTANGYTF,TGTGCCAGCAGTAACACCGGGACGGCAAATGGCTACACCTTC
TRBJ1-1,NA,TRBV7-3,NA,CASSPSNRDTEAFF,TGTGCCAGCAGCCCCTCAAACCGGGACACTGAAGCTTTCTTT
TRBJ2-5,NA,TRBV9,NA,CASSGNLGGGSETQYF,TGTGCCAGCAGCGGTAACCTGGGAGGGGGTAGTGAGACCCAGTACTTC
TRBJ2-3,NA,TRBV20-1,NA,CSARDLVAGGQYF,TGCAGTGCTAGAGATCTGGTAGCCGGCGGGCAGTATTTT
TRBJ2-3,once,TRBV9,NA,CASSVGAARGRTDTQYF,TGTGCCAGCAGCGTAGGTGCAGCGCGGGGCCGCACAGATACGCAGTATTTT
TRBJ2-7,NA,TRBV2,NA,CASSEAYMGEQYF,TGTGCCAGCAGTGAGGCTTACATGGGCGAGCAGTACTTC
TRBJ2-1,medium-sized,TRBV29-1,TRBD1,CSVEGYADRYNEQFF,TGCAGCGTTGAGGGGTACGCGGACAGGTACAATGAGCAGTTCTTC
TRBJ2-7,NA,TRBV7-3,NA,CASSPPSSYEQYF,TGTGCCAGCAGCCCCCCCTCGTCCTACGAGCAGTACTTC
TRBJ1-2,NA,TRBV12-3/TRBV12-4,NA,CASSPQGQGTNYGYTF,TGTGCCAGCAGCCCTCAAGGTCAGGGGACAAACTATGGCTACACCTTC
TRBJ2-3,NA,TRBV10-1,NA,CASSDLNSPDTQYF,TGCGCCAGCAGTGACTTGAACAGCCCAGATACGCAGTATTTT
TRBJ1-1,NA,TRBV7-2,TRBD1,CASSLEGATREAFF,TGTGCCAGCAGCTTAGAGGGGGCGACCCGTGAAGCTTTCTTT
TRBJ2-7,NA,TRBV7-8,NA,CASSPEGEQYF,TGTGCCAGCAGCCCAGAGGGGGAGCAGTACTTC
TRBJ2-5,few,TRBV20-1,TRBD2,CSAWGGLTRQETQYF,TGCAGTGCTTGGGGGGGACTAACGCGGCAGGAGACCCAGTACTTC
TRBJ2-1,NA,TRBV5-1,NA,CASSLEVDEQFF,TGCGCCAGCAGCTTGGAGGTCGATGAGCAGTTCTTC
TRBJ2-3,NA,TRBV7-9,NA,CASTPGTDTQYF,TGTGCCAGCACCCCGGGCACAGATACGCAGTATTTT
TRBJ2-3,NA,TRBV20-1,NA,CSAEGGSTDTQYF,TGCAGTGCTGAGGGGGGGAGCACAGATACGCAGTATTTT
TRBJ2-5,NA,TRBV20-1,NA,CSAPQTGYWETQYF,TGCAGTGCTCCTCAAACAGGGTATTGGGAGACCCAGTACTTC
TRBJ1-1,NA,TRBV10-1,TRBD1,CASSSDREATEAFF,TGCGCCAGCAGTTCTGACAGGGAGGCCACTGAAGCTTTCTTT
TRBJ2-3,few,TRBV20-1,NA,CSARDRDTQYF,TGCAGTGCTAGAGATCGAGATACGCAGTATTTT
TRBJ2-1,NA,TRBV10-3,TRBD2,CAIRPGTSGAYNEQFF,TGTGCCATCAGGCCCGGGACTAGCGGGGCGTACAATGAGCAGTTCTTC
TRBJ1-1,NA,TRBV7-2,NA,CASSAPSRGTEAFF,TGTGCCAGCAGCGCTCCCAGTCGGGGCACTGAAGCTTTCTTT
TRBJ2-3,NA,TRBV20-1,TRBD1,CSASLRTGRNTDTQYF,TGCAGTGCTAGCCTCCGGACAGGGAGGAACACAGATACGCAGTATTTT
TRBJ2-3,NA,TRBV14,NA,CASSDVTGRPDTQYF,TGTGCCAGCAGCGATGTAACAGGGAGACCAGATACGCAGTATTTT
TRBJ2-7,NA,TRBV7-6,NA,CASTQAGGEQYF,TGTGCCAGCACCCAGGCAGGGGGGGAGCAGTACTTC
TRBJ1-1,NA,TRBV29-1,TRBD1,CSVPGQGSGTEAFF,TGCAGCGTCCCGGGACAGGGGTCGGGCACTGAAGCTTTCTTT
TRBJ2-7,NA,TRBV7-9,NA,CASSWDGSSYEQYF,TGTGCCAGCAGCTGGGACGGGAGCTCCTACGAGCAGTACTTC
TRBJ2-1,once,TRBV9,TRBD2,CASSVGLAGVNEQFF,TGTGCCAGCAGCGTAGGTCTAGCGGGGGTTAATGAGCAGTTCTTC
TRBJ2-7,NA,TRBV2,TRBD2,CASSWAAGGPNEQYF,TGTGCCAGCAGCTGGGCCGCGGGAGGGCCGAACGAGCAGTACTTC
TRBJ1-2,few,TRBV20-1,TRBD1,CSAKGQGANYGYTF,TGCAGTGCCAAGGGACAGGGGGCCAACTATGGCTACACCTTC
TRBJ2-3,NA,TRBV20-1,TRBD2,CSARDLSSGTRGTDTQYF,TGCAGTGCTAGAGATTTATCTAGCGGGACGCGGGGCACAGATACGCAGTATTTT
TRBJ2-3,NA,TRBV19,TRBD1,CASVRQGFGTDTQYF,TGTGCCAGTGTCCGACAGGGGTTTGGCACAGATACGCAGTATTTT
TRBJ1-1,NA,TRBV5-5,NA,CASSLGGTNTEAFF,TGTGCCAGCAGCTTGGGGGGGACGAACACTGAAGCTTTCTTT
TRBJ2-3,NA,TRBV3-1,TRBD2,CASSRTRLADGTDTQYF,TGTGCCAGCAGCCGAACCAGACTAGCTGACGGCACAGATACGCAGTATTTT
TRBJ2-5,few,TRBV2,NA,CASREKTQYF,TGTGCCAGCAGGGAGAAGACCCAGTACTTC
TRBJ1-4,NA,TRBV10-2,TRBD1,CASSESTGQGRGKLFF,TGCGCCAGCAGTGAGAGTACGGGACAGGGCAGGGGAAAACTGTTTTTT